Listed below are T cell receptor beta chains from one sample, sequenced in a study of T cell clonotyping in hematopoietic cell transplantation. This table comes from immunoSEQ multiplex PCR, and its TCRdb copy is limited to in-frame clones, with some not included. The sample has roughly 30,000 clones; roughly 85% are singletons. The sample was peripheral blood mononuclear cells, taken before stem cell transplant. Receptors originate from a man aged 40-50 years with acute myeloid leukemia. Some clones in this sample may be carry-over from other donors' samples. Both conserved end residues are part of each CDR3. The order of the fields is V gene, J gene, clone size, CDR3 length, D gene, CDR3 protein, CDR3 DNA. D genes are given only for firm matches. Expanded clones get a size class; other rows say once, few or many, or leave the size out.

>TRBV29-1|TRBJ1-2|NA|14|NA
CSVGQEAKYYGYTF
TGCAGCGTTGGACAGGAAGCAAAATACTATGGCTACACCTTC
>TRBV28|TRBJ2-7|NA|13|NA
CASSFGSPYEQYF
TGTGCCAGCAGTTTCGGCAGTCCCTACGAGCAGTACTTC
>TRBV5-1|TRBJ2-1|NA|15|NA
CASSLVGGPYNEQFF
TGCGCCAGCAGCTTGGTTGGGGGGCCATACAATGAGCAGTTCTTC
>TRBV4-1|TRBJ1-1|NA|14|TRBD1
CASSQPTDRGEAFF
TGCGCCAGCAGCCAACCCACGGACAGGGGTGAAGCTTTCTTT
>TRBV7-9|TRBJ1-2|NA|14|NA
CASSQKGGKNGYTF
TGTGCCAGCAGCCAGAAGGGAGGAAAGAATGGCTACACCTTC
>TRBV6-6|TRBJ2-3|NA|14|NA
CASSYDVRSGTQYF
TGTGCCAGCAGTTACGACGTGAGGAGTGGCACGCAGTATTTT
>TRBV4-1|TRBJ1-1|few|15|NA
CASSQEGQGNTEAFF
TGCGCCAGCAGCCAAGAGGGGCAGGGAAACACTGAAGCTTTCTTT
>TRBV9|TRBJ2-3|NA|14|TRBD2
CASSVTSRADTQYF
TGTGCCAGCAGCGTGACTAGCCGGGCCGATACGCAGTATTTT
>TRBV11-2|TRBJ1-3|NA|14|TRBD1
CASSLDRGTNTIYF
TGTGCCAGCAGCTTAGACAGGGGGACTAACACCATATATTTT
>TRBV19|TRBJ1-4|NA|13|NA
CASSRTVNEKLFF
TGTGCCAGTAGTCGGACGGTTAATGAAAAACTGTTTTTT
>TRBV7-9|TRBJ2-4|NA|12|NA
CASSLETQLQYF
TGTGCCAGCAGCTTAGAGACTCAGCTTCAGTACTTC
>TRBV5-1|TRBJ2-7|NA|15|TRBD2
CASSLVLAGNYEQYF
TGCGCCAGCAGCTTGGTGCTAGCGGGGAACTACGAGCAGTACTTC
>TRBV28|TRBJ1-1|NA|15|NA
CASSPGTSKWPEAFF
TGTGCCAGCAGCCCTGGGACGTCCAAGTGGCCTGAAGCTTTCTTT
>TRBV10-3|TRBJ1-1|once|15|NA
CAISDKGGPNTEAFF
TGTGCCATCAGTGACAAAGGGGGACCCAACACTGAAGCTTTCTTT
>TRBV5-1|TRBJ2-7|NA|14|NA
CASSPRQASYEQYF
TGCGCCAGCAGCCCCCGACAGGCCTCCTACGAGCAGTACTTC
>TRBV19|TRBJ2-6|NA|16|NA
CASSYKGTSGANVLTF
TGTGCCAGTAGTTATAAGGGGACCTCTGGGGCCAACGTCCTGACTTTC
>TRBV6-5|TRBJ2-7|NA|11|NA
CASSRRFVVLF
TGTGCCAGCAGCCGCCGGTTTGTCGTCCTCTTC
>TRBV10-3|TRBJ2-1|NA|15|TRBD2
CAISDGGRAYNEQFF
TGTGCCATCAGTGATGGCGGGAGAGCGTACAATGAGCAGTTCTTC
>TRBV5-6|TRBJ2-4|NA|14|NA
CASSLPSPKNIQYF
TGTGCCAGCAGCCTCCCATCGCCCAAAAACATTCAGTACTTC
>TRBV4-3|TRBJ1-3|NA|16|NA
CASSQAPTPRGNTIYF
TGCGCCAGCAGCCAAGCGCCGACGCCTCGAGGAAACACCATATATTTT
>TRBV5-8|TRBJ1-2|NA|15|TRBD1
CASSGYRDSNYGYTF
TGTGCCAGCAGCGGATACCGGGACAGCAACTATGGCTACACCTTC
>TRBV6-5|TRBJ1-5|NA|14|TRBD1
CASRQGTANQPQHF
TGTGCCAGCAGGCAAGGGACAGCCAATCAGCCCCAGCATTTT
>TRBV4-3|TRBJ2-1|NA|16|NA
CASSQALGWNYNEQFF
TGCGCCAGCAGCCAAGCACTGGGCTGGAACTACAATGAGCAGTTCTTC
>TRBV28|TRBJ1-1|NA|15|NA
CASSLQQVRPVEAFF
TGTGCCAGCAGTTTACAACAGGTTCGGCCTGTCGAAGCTTTCTTT
>TRBV6-1|TRBJ2-2|NA|13|TRBD1
CASDKQGFGELFF
TGTGCCAGCGACAAACAGGGGTTCGGGGAGCTGTTTTTT
>TRBV7-9|TRBJ2-1|NA|13|TRBD1
CASSSRGLNEQFF
TGTGCCAGCAGCTCGAGGGGGCTCAATGAGCAGTTCTTC
>TRBV5-1|TRBJ2-3|NA|15|NA
CASSSSGPWGDTQYF
TGCGCCAGCAGCTCCTCCGGGCCATGGGGAGATACGCAGTATTTT
>TRBV30|TRBJ1-1|NA|11|NA
CAWSVYTEAFF
TGTGCCTGGAGTGTATACACTGAGGCTTTCTTT
>TRBV28|TRBJ2-5|NA|15|NA
CASSFPFGGQETQYF
TGTGCCAGCAGTTTCCCCTTCGGGGGTCAAGAGACCCAGTACTTC
>TRBV6-1|TRBJ2-3|NA|14|NA
CASTGGGSADTQYF
TGTGCCAGCACCGGGGGCGGGTCCGCAGATACGCAGTATTTT
>TRBV6-1|TRBJ2-7|NA|16|NA
CASSVMGAATSYEQYF
TGTGCCAGCAGTGTGATGGGGGCCGCAACCTCCTACGAGCAGTACTTC
>TRBV25-1|TRBJ2-2|NA|16|NA
CASSSPGGFGTGELFF
TGTGCCAGCAGCTCACCCGGGGGATTTGGCACCGGGGAGCTGTTTTTT
>TRBV7-3|TRBJ1-3|once|15|NA
CASSSRETSGNTIYF
TGTGCCAGCAGCTCCCGGGAGACCTCTGGAAACACCATATATTTT
>TRBV7-8|TRBJ2-3|NA|18|TRBD2
CASSLTTEAGSSTDTQYF
TGTGCCAGCAGCTTGACCACCGAAGCGGGATCTAGCACAGATACGCAGTATTTT
>TRBV14|TRBJ2-2|NA|19|NA
CASSQGQGKKLLPGWELFF
TGTGCCAGCAGCCAAGGCCAGGGGAAAAAACTACTTCCGGGTTGGGAGCTGTTTTTT
>TRBV27|TRBJ1-3|NA|16|TRBD1
CASSSDRGLAGNTIYF
TGTGCCAGCAGCTCGGACAGGGGGTTGGCTGGAAACACCATATATTTT
>TRBV11-2|TRBJ1-3|NA|17|NA
CASSLGRQRYGGNTIYF
TGTGCCAGCAGCTTAGGCCGACAGCGTTACGGTGGAAACACCATATATTTT
>TRBV11-1|TRBJ2-7|NA|17|TRBD1
CASSFVMGTDLTYEQYF
TGTGCCAGCAGCTTTGTGATGGGGACAGATCTAACCTACGAGCAGTACTTC
>TRBV11-2|TRBJ2-2|NA|11|NA
CASSHTGELFF
TGTGCCAGCAGCCACACCGGGGAGCTGTTTTTT
>TRBV27|TRBJ1-1|NA|16|NA
CASSRHKDARNTEAFF
TGTGCCAGCAGCCGACATAAGGACGCGAGAAACACTGAAGCTTTCTTT
>TRBV4-3|TRBJ2-6|NA|17|NA
CASSPNKAGSGANVLTF
TGCGCCAGCAGCCCGAACAAGGCGGGCTCTGGGGCCAACGTCCTGACTTTC